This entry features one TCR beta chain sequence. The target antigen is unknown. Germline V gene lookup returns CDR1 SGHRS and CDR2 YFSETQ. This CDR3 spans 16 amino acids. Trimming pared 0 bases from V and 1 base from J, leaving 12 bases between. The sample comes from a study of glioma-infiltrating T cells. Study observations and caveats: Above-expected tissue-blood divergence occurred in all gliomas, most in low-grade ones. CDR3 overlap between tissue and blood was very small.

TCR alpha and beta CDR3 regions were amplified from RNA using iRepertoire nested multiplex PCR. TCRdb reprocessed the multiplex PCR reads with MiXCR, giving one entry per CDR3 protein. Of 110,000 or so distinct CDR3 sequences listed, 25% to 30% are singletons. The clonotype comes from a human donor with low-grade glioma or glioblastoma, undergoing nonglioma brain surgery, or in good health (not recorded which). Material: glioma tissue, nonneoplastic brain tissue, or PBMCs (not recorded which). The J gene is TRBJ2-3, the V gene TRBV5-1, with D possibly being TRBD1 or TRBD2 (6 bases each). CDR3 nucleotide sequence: TGCGCCAGCAGCTTGGCCACGGGGGCTCGCACAGATACGCAGTATTTT. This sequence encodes CASSLATGARTDTQYF.